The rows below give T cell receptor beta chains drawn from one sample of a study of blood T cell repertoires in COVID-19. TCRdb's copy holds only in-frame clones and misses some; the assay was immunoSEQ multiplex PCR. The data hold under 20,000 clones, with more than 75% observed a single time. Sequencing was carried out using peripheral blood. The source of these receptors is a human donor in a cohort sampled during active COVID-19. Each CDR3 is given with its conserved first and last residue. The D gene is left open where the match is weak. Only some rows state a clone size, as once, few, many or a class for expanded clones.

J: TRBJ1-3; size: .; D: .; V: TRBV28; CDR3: CASSISLGANSGNTIYF; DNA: TGTGCCAGCAGCATCTCCCTAGGGGCGAACTCTGGAAACACCATATATTTT
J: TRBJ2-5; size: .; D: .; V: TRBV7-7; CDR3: CASSSLQGQETQYF; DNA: TGTGCTAGCAGCTCTTTACAGGGCCAAGAGACCCAGTACTTC
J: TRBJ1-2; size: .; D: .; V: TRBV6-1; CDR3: CASSEGTWDKTYGYTF; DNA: TGTGCCAGCAGTGAAGGAACGTGGGACAAGACATATGGCTACACCTTC
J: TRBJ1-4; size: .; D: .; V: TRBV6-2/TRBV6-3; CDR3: CASSYRGNGKLFF; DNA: TGTGCCAGCAGTTACAGGGGGAACGGCAAGCTGTTTTTT
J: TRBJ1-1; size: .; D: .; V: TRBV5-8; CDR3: CASSLDRVDTEAFF; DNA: TGTGCCAGCAGCTTGGACAGGGTTGACACTGAAGCTTTCTTT
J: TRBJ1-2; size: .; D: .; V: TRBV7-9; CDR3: CASSTQGQRKGYTF; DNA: TGTGCCAGCAGCACCCAAGGACAGAGGAAAGGCTACACCTTC
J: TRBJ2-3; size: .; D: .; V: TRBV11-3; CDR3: CASSWDSAGTDTQYF; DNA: TGTGCCAGCAGCTGGGACTCTGCGGGCACAGATACGCAGTATTTT
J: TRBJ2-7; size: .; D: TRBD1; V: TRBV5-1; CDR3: CASSFPGQGDEQYF; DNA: TGCGCCAGCAGCTTCCCGGGTCAGGGGGACGAGCAGTACTTC
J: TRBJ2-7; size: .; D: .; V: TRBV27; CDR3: CASSLSLDFSYEQYF; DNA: TGTGCCAGCAGTTTATCACTTGATTTCTCCTACGAGCAGTACTTC
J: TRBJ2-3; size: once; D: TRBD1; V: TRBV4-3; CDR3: CASSPQGARTDTQYF; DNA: TGCGCCAGCAGCCCGCAGGGGGCGCGGACAGATACGCAGTATTTT
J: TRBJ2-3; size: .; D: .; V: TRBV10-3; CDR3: CAISVRETDTQYF; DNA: TGTGCCATCAGTGTAAGGGAGACAGATACGCAGTATTTT
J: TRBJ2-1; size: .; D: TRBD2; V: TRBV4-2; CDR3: CASSLTLVGLAGGGEQFF; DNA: TGTGCCAGCAGCCTGACCCTCGTGGGACTAGCGGGAGGCGGTGAGCAGTTCTTC
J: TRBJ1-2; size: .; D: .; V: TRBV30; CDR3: CAWTRRGPANYGYTF; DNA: TGTGCCTGGACCAGGCGGGGGCCGGCTAACTATGGCTACACCTTC
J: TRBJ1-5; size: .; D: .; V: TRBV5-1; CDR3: CASSLGGDNQPQHF; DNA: TGCGCCAGCAGCTTGGGCGGGGACAATCAGCCCCAGCATTTT
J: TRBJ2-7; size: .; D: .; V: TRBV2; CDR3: CASGGTPSEQYF; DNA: TGTGCCAGCGGAGGGACTCCCTCCGAGCAGTACTTC
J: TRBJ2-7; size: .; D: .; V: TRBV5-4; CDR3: CASSPQGGYEQYF; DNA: TGTGCCAGCAGCCCCCAGGGCGGCTACGAGCAGTACTTC
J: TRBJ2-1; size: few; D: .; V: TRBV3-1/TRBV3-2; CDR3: CASSADYEQFF; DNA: TGTGCCAGCAGCGCCGACTATGAGCAGTTCTTC
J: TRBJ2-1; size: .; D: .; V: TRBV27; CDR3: CASSLREQFF; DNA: TGTGCCAGCAGTCTCCGGGAGCAGTTCTTC
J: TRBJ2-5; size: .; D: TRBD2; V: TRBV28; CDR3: CASSSRNSGDFQETQYF; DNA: TGTGCCAGCAGTTCCCGGAATAGCGGGGATTTTCAAGAGACCCAGTACTTC
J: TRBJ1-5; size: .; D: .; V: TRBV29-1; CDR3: CSVRTGGNQPQHF; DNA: TGCAGCGTCCGAACGGGGGGCAATCAGCCCCAGCATTTT
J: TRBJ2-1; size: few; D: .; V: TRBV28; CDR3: CASSFSSPFQFF; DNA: TGTGCCAGCAGTTTTAGTAGCCCATTTCAGTTCTTC
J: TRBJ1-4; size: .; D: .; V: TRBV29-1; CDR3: CSVGLTGSSGEKLFF; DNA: TGCAGCGTTGGTCTAACAGGGTCGTCTGGTGAAAAACTGTTTTTT
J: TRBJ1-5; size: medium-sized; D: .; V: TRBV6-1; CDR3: CASSDRGSFSNQPQHF; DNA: TGTGCCAGCAGTGACCGGGGGTCTTTTAGCAATCAGCCCCAGCATTTT
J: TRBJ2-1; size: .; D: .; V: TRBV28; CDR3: CASRPPWDTNNEQFF; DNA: TGTGCCAGCAGACCTCCCTGGGACACCAACAATGAGCAGTTCTTC
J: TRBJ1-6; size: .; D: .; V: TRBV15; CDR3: CATSRADNSPLHF; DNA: TGTGCCACCAGCAGGGCAGATAATTCACCCCTCCACTTT
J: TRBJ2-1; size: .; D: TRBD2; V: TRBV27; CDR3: CASSLAGTREYNEQFF; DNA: TGTGCCAGCAGTTTGGCCGGGACTAGAGAATACAATGAGCAGTTCTTC
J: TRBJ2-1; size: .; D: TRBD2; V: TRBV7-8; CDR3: CASSSGSGTIFDVNEQFF; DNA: TGTGCCAGCAGCTCTGGTAGCGGGACCATTTTCGACGTTAATGAGCAGTTCTTC
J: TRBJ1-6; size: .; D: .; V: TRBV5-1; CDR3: CASSSRGTANSPLHF; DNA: TGCGCCAGCAGCTCCCGGGGGACCGCAAATTCACCCCTCCACTTT
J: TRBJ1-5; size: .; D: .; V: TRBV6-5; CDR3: CASSSYRDTNQPQHF; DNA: TGTGCCAGCAGTTCTTACCGGGACACCAATCAGCCCCAGCATTTT
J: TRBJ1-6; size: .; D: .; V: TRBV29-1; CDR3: CSVGGDSQNSPLHF; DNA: TGCAGCGTTGGTGGCGACAGCCAAAATTCACCCCTCCACTTT
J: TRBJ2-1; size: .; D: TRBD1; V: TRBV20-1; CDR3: CSATDRALYHNEQFF; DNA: TGCAGTGCTACTGACAGGGCATTATACCACAATGAGCAGTTCTTC
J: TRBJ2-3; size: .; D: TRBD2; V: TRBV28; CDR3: CASSPLRVRPTSGVTDTQYF; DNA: TGTGCCAGCAGTCCCCTTAGGGTCAGGCCTACTAGCGGGGTCACAGATACGCAGTATTTT
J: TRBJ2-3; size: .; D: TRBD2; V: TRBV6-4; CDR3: CASSASGTDTQYF; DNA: TGTGCCAGCAGTGCTAGCGGGACAGATACGCAGTATTTT
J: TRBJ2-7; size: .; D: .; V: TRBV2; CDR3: CASSELRGSYEQYF; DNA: TGTGCCAGCAGTGAGCTGCGGGGCTCCTACGAGCAGTACTTC
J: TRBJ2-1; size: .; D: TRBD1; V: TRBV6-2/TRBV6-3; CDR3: CASSYRARTGSSYNEQFF; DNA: TGTGCCAGCAGTTATCGGGCTCGGACAGGGAGCTCCTACAATGAGCAGTTCTTC